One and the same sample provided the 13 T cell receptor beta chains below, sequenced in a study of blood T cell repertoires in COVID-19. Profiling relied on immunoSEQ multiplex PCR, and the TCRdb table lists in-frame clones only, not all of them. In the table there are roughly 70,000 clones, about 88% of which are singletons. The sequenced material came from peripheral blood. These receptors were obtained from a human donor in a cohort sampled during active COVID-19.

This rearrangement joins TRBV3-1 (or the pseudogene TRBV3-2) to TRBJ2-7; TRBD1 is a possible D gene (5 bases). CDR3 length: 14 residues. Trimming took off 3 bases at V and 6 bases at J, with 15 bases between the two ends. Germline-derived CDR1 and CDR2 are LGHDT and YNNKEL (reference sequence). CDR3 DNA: TGTGCCAGCAGCCACATCGGTGTGGGGCCCGAGCAGTACTTC. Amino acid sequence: CASSHIGVGPEQYF.

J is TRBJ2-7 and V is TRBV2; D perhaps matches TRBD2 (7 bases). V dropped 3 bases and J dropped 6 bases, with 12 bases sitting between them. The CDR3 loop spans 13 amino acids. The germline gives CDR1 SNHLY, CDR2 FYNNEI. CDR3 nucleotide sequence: TGTGCCAGCAGTGATTGGGGGGGGCTCGAGCAGTACTTC. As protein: CASSDWGGLEQYF.

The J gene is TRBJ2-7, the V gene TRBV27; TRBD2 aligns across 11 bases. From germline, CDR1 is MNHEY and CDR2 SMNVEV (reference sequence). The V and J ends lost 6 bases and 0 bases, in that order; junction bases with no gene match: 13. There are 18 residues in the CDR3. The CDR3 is CASRISGLAETISYEQYF. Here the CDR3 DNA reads TGTGCCAGCAGGATATCGGGACTAGCGGAGACTATCTCCTACGAGCAGTACTTC.

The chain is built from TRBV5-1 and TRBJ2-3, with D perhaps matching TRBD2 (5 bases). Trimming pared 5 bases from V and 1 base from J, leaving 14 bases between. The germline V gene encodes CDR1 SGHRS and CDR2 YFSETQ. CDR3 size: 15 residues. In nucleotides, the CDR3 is TGCGCCAGCAGTCTAGCCCCATTGGGCACAGATACGCAGTATTTT. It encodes CASSLAPLGTDTQYF.

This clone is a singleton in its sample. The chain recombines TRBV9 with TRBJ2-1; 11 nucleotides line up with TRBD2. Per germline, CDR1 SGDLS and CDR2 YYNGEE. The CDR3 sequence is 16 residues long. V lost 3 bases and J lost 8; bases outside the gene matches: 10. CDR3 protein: CASSGIAGGPMDEQFF. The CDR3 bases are TGTGCCAGCAGCGGGATAGCGGGAGGGCCTATGGATGAGCAGTTCTTC.

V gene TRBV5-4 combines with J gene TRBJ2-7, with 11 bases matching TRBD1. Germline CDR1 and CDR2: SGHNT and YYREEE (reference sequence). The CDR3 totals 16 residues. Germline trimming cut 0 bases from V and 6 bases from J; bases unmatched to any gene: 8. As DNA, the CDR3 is TGTGCCAGCAGCTTGGGGGGGACAGGGGGGCCCATCGAGCAGTACGTC. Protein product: CASSLGGTGGPIEQYV.

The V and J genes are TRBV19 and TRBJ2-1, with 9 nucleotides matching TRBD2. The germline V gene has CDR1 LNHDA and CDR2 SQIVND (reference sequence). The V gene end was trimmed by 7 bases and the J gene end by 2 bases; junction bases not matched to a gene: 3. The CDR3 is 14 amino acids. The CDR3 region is CASKTSGTYNEQFF. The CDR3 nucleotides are TGTGCCAGTAAGACTAGCGGCACCTACAATGAGCAGTTCTTC. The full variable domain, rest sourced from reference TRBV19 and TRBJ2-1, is DGGITQSPKYLFRKEGQNVTLSCEQNLNHDAMYWYRQDPGQGLRLIYYSQIVNDFQKGDIAEGYSVSREKKESFPLTVTSAQKNPTAFYLCASKTSGTYNEQFFGPGTRLTVL.

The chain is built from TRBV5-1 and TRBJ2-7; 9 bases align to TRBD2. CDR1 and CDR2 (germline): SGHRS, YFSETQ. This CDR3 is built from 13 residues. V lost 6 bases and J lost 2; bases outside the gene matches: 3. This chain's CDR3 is CASKLAGAYEQYF. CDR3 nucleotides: TGCGCCAGCAAACTAGCGGGTGCCTACGAGCAGTACTTC.

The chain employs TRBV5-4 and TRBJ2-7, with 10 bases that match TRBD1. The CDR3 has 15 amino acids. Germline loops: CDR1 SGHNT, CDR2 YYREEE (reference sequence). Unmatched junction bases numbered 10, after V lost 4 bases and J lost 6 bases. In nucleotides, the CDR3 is TGTGCCAGCAGCATTTCGACAGGGGGCCTGAGCGAGCAGTACGTC. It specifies CASSISTGGLSEQYV.

This CDR3 reads CASSESPGRSTDTQYF. The DNA for the CDR3 is TGCGCCAGCAGTGAGTCTCCAGGGCGAAGCACAGATACGCAGTATTTT. This rearrangement joins TRBV10-1 to TRBJ2-3; the D gene is possibly TRBD1 (5 bases). Per germline, CDR1 WNHNN and CDR2 SYGVQD (reference sequence). V was trimmed by 0 bases and J by 0 bases, leaving 10 bases between them. The CDR3 runs 16 residues.

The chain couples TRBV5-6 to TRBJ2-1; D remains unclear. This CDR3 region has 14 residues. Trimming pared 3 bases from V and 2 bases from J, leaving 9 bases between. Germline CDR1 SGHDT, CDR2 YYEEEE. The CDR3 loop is CASSYGEPYNEQFF. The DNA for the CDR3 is TGTGCCAGCAGCTATGGAGAGCCCTACAATGAGCAGTTCTTC.

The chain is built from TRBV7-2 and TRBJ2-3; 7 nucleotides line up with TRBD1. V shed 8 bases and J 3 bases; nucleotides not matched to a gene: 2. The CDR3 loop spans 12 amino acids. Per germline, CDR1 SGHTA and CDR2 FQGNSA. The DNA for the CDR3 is TGTGCCAGCCGACAGGGAACAGATACGCAGTATTTT. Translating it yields CASRQGTDTQYF.

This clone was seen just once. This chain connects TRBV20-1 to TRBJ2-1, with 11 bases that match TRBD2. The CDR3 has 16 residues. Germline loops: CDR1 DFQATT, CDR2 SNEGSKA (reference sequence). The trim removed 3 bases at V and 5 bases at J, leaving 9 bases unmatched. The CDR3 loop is CSASPPSGRSNNEQFF. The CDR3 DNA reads TGCAGTGCTAGTCCGCCTAGCGGGAGGTCTAACAATGAGCAGTTCTTC.